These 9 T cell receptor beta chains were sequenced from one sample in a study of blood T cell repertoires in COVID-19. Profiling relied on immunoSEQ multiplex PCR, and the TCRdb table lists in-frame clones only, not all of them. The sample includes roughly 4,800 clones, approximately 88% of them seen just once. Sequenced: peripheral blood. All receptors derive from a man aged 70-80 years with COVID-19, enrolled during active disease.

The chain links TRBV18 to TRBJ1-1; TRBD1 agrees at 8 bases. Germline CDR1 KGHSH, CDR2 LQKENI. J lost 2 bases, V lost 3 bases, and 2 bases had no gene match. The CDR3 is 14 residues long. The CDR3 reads CASSPGQDNTEAFF. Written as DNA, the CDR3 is TGTGCCAGCTCACCGGGACAGGATAACACTGAAGCTTTCTTT.

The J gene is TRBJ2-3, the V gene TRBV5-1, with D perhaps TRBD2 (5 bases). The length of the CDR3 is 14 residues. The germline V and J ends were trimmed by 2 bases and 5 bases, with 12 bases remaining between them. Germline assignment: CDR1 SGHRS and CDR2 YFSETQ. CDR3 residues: CASSFEGVRDTQYF. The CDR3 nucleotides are TGCGCCAGCAGCTTCGAGGGTGTGAGAGATACGCAGTATTTT.

The CDR3 reads CASSRTGPGETQYF. CDR3 in DNA: TGTGCCAGCAGCCGGACAGGGCCAGGGGAGACCCAGTACTTC. The chain joins TRBV5-6 to TRBJ2-5; 8 bases align to TRBD1. The V gene end was trimmed by 4 bases and the J gene end by 5 bases; junction bases not matched to a gene: 7. The germline V gene has CDR1 SGHDT and CDR2 YYEEEE. The CDR3 length is 14 residues.

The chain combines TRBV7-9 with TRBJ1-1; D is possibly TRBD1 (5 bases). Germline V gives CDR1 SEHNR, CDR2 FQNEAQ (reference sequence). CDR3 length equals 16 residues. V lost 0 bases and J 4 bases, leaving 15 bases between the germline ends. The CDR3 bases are TGTGCCAGCAGCTTAGCCCAACGGGGGGTGGGCACTGAAGCTTTCTTT. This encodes CASSLAQRGVGTEAFF.

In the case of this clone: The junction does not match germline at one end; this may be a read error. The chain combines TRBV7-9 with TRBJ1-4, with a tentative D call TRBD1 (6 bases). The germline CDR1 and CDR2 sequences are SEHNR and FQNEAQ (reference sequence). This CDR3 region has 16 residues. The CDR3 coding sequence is TGTGCCAGCAGCTTGCTGAATGGGGGGGCTAACGAAAAACTGTTTTTT. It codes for CASSLLNGGANEKLFF.

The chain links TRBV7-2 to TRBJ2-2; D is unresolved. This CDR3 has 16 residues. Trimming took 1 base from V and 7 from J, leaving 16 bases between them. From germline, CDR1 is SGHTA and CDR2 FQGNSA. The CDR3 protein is CASSLDRAVLGGELFF. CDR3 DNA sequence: TGTGCCAGCAGCTTAGATCGAGCTGTCCTCGGCGGGGAGCTGTTTTTT.

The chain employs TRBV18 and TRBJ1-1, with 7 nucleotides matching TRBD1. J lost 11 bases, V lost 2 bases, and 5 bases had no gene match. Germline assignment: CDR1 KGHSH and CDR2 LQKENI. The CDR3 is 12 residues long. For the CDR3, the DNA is TGTGCCAGCTCACCAATGGAGGGGGCGGCTTTCTTT. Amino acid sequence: CASSPMEGAAFF.

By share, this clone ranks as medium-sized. Here the CDR3 DNA reads TGTGCCAGTAGTATAGATCCCAGGTCCGGGGAGCTGTTTTTT. Amino acid sequence: CASSIDPRSGELFF. The V and J genes are TRBV19 and TRBJ2-2; D gene ambiguous. Between the trimmed V and J ends, which lost 0 bases and 6 bases, there was a span of 8 bases. CDR3 length: 14 residues. Germline assignment: CDR1 LNHDA and CDR2 SQIVND (reference sequence).

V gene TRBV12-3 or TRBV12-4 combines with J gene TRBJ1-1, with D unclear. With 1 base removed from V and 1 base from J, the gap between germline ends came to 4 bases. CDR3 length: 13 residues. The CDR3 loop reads CASSLGRNTEAFF. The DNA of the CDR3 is TGTGCCAGCAGTTTAGGGAGGAACACTGAAGCTTTCTTT.